This T cell receptor beta chain was sequenced for a study of long-term antiretroviral therapy in people with HIV. Study context: By about a decade, the earliest samples predate the 2015 immediate-ART recommendation. Findings and limits, study-wide: Relative to control repertoires, HIV repertoires exhibited narrower CDR3 length ranges.

Ahead of DNA extraction, samples held roughly 1-11 million cryopreserved PBMC each. The run of the v3.0 immunoSEQ assay was at survey level. Sequencing set out to capture about 40,000-55,000 T-cell genomes per sample. Generated by immunoSEQ multiplex PCR, the TCRdb table keeps only in-frame clones and is missing some. The sample gives about 19,000 clones, less than 85% of which show up once; about 6.8% is in the top ten. To note about this clone: Its antigen is undetermined.

The sample here was unsorted PBMCs, taken at the start of antiretroviral therapy, before treatment. The source is a young man with HIV.

CDR3 amino acids: CASSLGGADTQYF. The CDR3 DNA reads as TGTGCCAGCAGCCTGGGTGGCGCAGATACGCAGTATTTT. The rearrangement uses TRBV5-6 and TRBJ2-3; no firm D call. Looked up from germline, CDR1 is SGHDT and CDR2 is YYEEEE. CDR3 length equals 13 residues. The V and J ends lost 4 bases and 4 bases respectively, with 10 bases between them.